These 27 T cell receptor beta chains were sequenced from one sample in a study of neurological immune-mediated disorders. Via MiXCR, TCRdb re-called the 5' RACE reads, giving one row per CDR3 protein. This table has roughly 30,000 distinct CDR3 sequences, around a quarter appearing once. The sequenced sample was CD4+ T cells from blood. The receptor source for this set is a man in his forties or fifties with HTLV-1-associated myelopathy (HAM/TSP).

This clonotype was observed many times. This chain links TRBV6-6 with TRBJ1-1; TRBD1 matches at 7 bases. V dropped 5 bases and J dropped 6; count of bases not matched to a gene: 6. The germline V gene has CDR1 MNHNY and CDR2 SVGAGI (reference sequence). The CDR3 has 13 amino acids. The CDR3 loop is CASSPGDRSEAFF. CDR3 in DNA: TGTGCCAGCAGTCCAGGGGACAGATCTGAAGCTTTCTTT.

In this sample, this clonotype turned up many times. The gene calls are TRBV27 and TRBJ1-1; D is perhaps TRBD1 (5 bases). Germline V gene sequence: CDR1 MNHEY, CDR2 SMNVEV (reference sequence). V was shortened by 6 bases and J by 4 bases, with 15 bases between the two germline ends. The CDR3 runs to 14 residues. The CDR3 is CASSQRAGFTEAFF. As DNA, the CDR3 is TGTGCCAGCAGCCAAAGGGCAGGGTTCACTGAAGCTTTCTTT.

This clonotype was found many times. V and J are TRBV3-1 and TRBJ1-1, with D possibly matching TRBD1 (6 bases). This CDR3 is built from 14 residues. The ends were cut back, 4 bases at V and 0 bases at J, with 9 bases in the middle. The germline V gene has CDR1 LGHDT and CDR2 YNNKEL (reference sequence). The CDR3 reads CASSLGQMNTEAFF. In DNA form, the CDR3 reads TGTGCCAGCAGCCTGGGACAAATGAACACTGAAGCTTTCTTT.

Many counts were recorded for this clonotype. One junction end disagrees with the germline gene, perhaps due to a read error. The chain employs TRBV5-1 and TRBJ1-4, with TRBD1 matching 11 bases. CDR1 is SGHRS and CDR2 is YFSETQ in the germline V gene. The length of the CDR3 is 17 residues. The CDR3 DNA is TGCGCCAGCAGCCCCTACGGGACAGGGGGATCTAATGAGAAACTGTTTTTT. It codes for CASSPYGTGGSNEKLFF.

J is TRBJ1-3 and V is TRBV12-3 or TRBV12-4, with a possible D match to TRBD1 (6 bases). Trimming pared 7 bases from V and 0 bases from J, leaving 13 bases between. The CDR3 runs 15 residues. This CDR3 is CASTGGGDSGNTIYF. The CDR3 bases are TGTGCCAGCACTGGGGGCGGTGACTCTGGAAACACCATATATTTT.

This clonotype appeared many times. The chain has TRBV20-1 and TRBJ1-4; 8 bases map to TRBD1. The germline CDR1 and CDR2 sequences are DFQATT and SNEGSKA (reference sequence). The V segment lost 3 bases and the J segment 8 bases; nucleotides outside the gene matches: 8. The CDR3 has 14 residues. The CDR3 spells CSASQGASSEKLFF. CDR3 bases: TGCAGTGCTAGTCAGGGGGCAAGCAGCGAAAAACTGTTTTTT.

This clonotype showed up many times. The J gene is TRBJ2-7, the V gene TRBV5-1; possibly TRBD1 for D (6 bases). This CDR3 is 14 amino acids long. V shed 4 bases and J shed 2 bases, with 13 bases lying between them. Per the germline V gene, CDR1 is SGHRS and CDR2 is YFSETQ. In nucleotides, the CDR3 is TGCGCCAGCAGCACCCGAGGGGGAACCTACGAGCAGTACTTC. Amino acids: CASSTRGGTYEQYF. Full variable domain (outside the CDR3, taken from reference TRBV5-1 and TRBJ2-7): KAGVTQTPRYLIKTRGQQVTLSCSPISGHRSVSWYQQTPGQGLQFLFEYFSETQRNKGNFPGRFSGRQFSNSRSEMNVSTLELGDSALYLCASSTRGGTYEQYFGPGTRLTVT.

This clonotype has a count of ten or more. The chain couples TRBV12-3 or TRBV12-4 to TRBJ1-5; perhaps TRBD1 as D (6 bases). The CDR3 consists of 14 residues. Trimming removed 3 bases at V and 6 bases at J, with 12 bases between. The CDR3 DNA sequence: TGTGCCAGCAGTTTGGCGGGGGCTCGTCAGCCCCAGCATTTT. It is translated as CASSLAGARQPQHF.

This clonotype was observed many times. V usage is TRBV20-1 and J usage is TRBJ1-1; possibly TRBD1 for D (5 bases). Per germline, CDR1 DFQATT and CDR2 SNEGSKA (reference sequence). The CDR3 runs to 14 residues. Deletions cut 6 bases from V and 0 bases from J, with 14 bases between. The CDR3 protein is CSAPRQFMNTEAFF. The CDR3, as DNA: TGCAGTGCGCCGCGACAGTTCATGAACACTGAAGCTTTCTTT.

This clonotype was picked up many times. The chain couples TRBV5-6 to TRBJ2-3; 7 positions agree with TRBD2. J lost 8 bases, V lost 10 bases, and 16 bases had no gene match. This CDR3 comprises 14 residues. CDR1 and CDR2 (germline): SGHDT, YYEEEE. CDR3 DNA: TGTGCCTCACAAAGCGGGGCAGATGAAAGTACGCAGTATTTT. Amino acids: CASQSGADESTQYF. Using reference TRBV5-6 and TRBJ2-3 for the parts outside the CDR3, the full variable domain is DAGVTQSPTHLIKTRGQQVTLRCSPKSGHDTVSWYQQALGQGPQFIFQYYEEEERQRGNFPDRFSGHQFPNYSSELNVNALLLGDSALYLCASQSGADESTQYFGPGTRLTVL.

This clonotype was found many times. This chain uses TRBV5-1 with TRBJ2-5, with D perhaps assigned TRBD1 or TRBD2 (7 bases each). V dropped 7 bases and J dropped 1 base, with 17 bases sitting between them. Germline V gene lookup returns CDR1 SGHRS and CDR2 YFSETQ. CDR3 length: 15 amino acids. CDR3 amino acids: CASASQGGLQETQYF. The CDR3 DNA reads as TGCGCCAGCGCCTCGCAGGGGGGGCTCCAAGAGACCCAGTACTTC.

Points on this clonotype: One end of the junction does not line up with germline, which may come from a read error. This chain joins TRBV5-1 and TRBJ1-1, with 7 bases matching TRBD1. The CDR3 extends over 15 amino acids. From germline, CDR1 is SGHRS and CDR2 YFSETQ. CDR3 coding DNA: TGCACCAGCAGCAGATCAGGGGGAGGAAACACTGAAGCTTTCTTT. Its translation: CTSSRSGGGNTEAFF.

This clonotype was picked up many times. The rearrangement uses TRBV27 and TRBJ2-1, with D maybe TRBD2 (6 bases). Germline CDR1 reads MNHEY; CDR2 reads SMNVEV (reference sequence). The CDR3 spans 14 residues. The germline V and J ends were trimmed by 5 bases and 12 bases, with 20 bases remaining between them. The CDR3 is CASSPRPPGVGQFF. In nucleotides, the CDR3 is TGTGCCAGCAGTCCCCGGCCGCCGGGGGTCGGGCAGTTCTTC.

The chain uses TRBV20-1 and TRBJ2-7, with 8 bases lining up with TRBD1. V shed 3 bases, J shed 3 bases, and the junction held 1 base outside the gene matches. Per the germline V gene, CDR1 is DFQATT and CDR2 is SNEGSKA (reference sequence). The CDR3 runs 12 residues. The CDR3 spells CSARGTGYEQYF. CDR3 DNA: TGCAGTGCTAGGGGGACAGGCTACGAGCAGTACTTC.

In its sample, this clonotype was seen many times. The chain employs TRBV24-1 and TRBJ2-2; 7 nucleotides agree with TRBD1. Losses at the gene ends were 4 bases for V and 0 bases for J; bases not matched to a gene: 7. The CDR3 totals 17 residues. The germline gives CDR1 KGHDR, CDR2 SFDVKD. The DNA for the CDR3 is TGTGCCACCAGTGACTCGACAGGGAAGACGAACACCGGGGAGCTGTTTTTT. Translating gives CATSDSTGKTNTGELFF.

The sample holds many counts of this clonotype. The rearrangement links TRBV6-5 to TRBJ2-1; TRBD2 matches 7 bases. The CDR3 loop spans 17 amino acids. The V segment lost 0 bases and the J segment 4 bases; nucleotides outside the gene matches: 9. CDR1 is MNHEY, CDR2 SVGAGI, per germline. Here the CDR3 DNA reads TGTGCCAGCAGTTACTCTTCTAGCGGTCCTTTTTACAATGAGCAGTTCTTC. Translation: CASSYSSSGPFYNEQFF.

This clonotype was detected many times. The chain carries TRBV25-1 and TRBJ1-6; 10 nucleotides agree with TRBD1. CDR3 size: 17 residues. The germline gives CDR1 MGHDK, CDR2 SYGVNS. V lost 1 base to trimming and J lost 9 bases; unmatched junction nucleotides: 9. The CDR3 region has the DNA TGTGCCAGCAGTGAATCGGCGTGGACAGGGGGAAGTTCACCCCTCCACTTT. Encoded protein: CASSESAWTGGSSPLHF. The whole variable domain, remainder taken from reference TRBV25-1 and TRBJ1-6, is EADIYQTPRYLVIGTGKKITLECSQTMGHDKMYWYQQDPGMELHLIHYSYGVNSTEKGDLSSESTVSRIRTEHFPLTLESARPSHTSQYLCASSESAWTGGSSPLHFGNGTRLTVT.

This clonotype has at least ten counts. The chain recombines TRBV5-1 with TRBJ1-2; 8 nucleotides agree with TRBD1. This CDR3 region has 15 residues. The V and J ends lost 4 bases and 4 bases, in that order; junction bases with no gene match: 9. Germline CDR1 and CDR2: SGHRS and YFSETQ. CDR3 amino acids: CASSPLTGGSYGYTF. Written as DNA, the CDR3 is TGCGCCAGCAGCCCGTTAACAGGGGGTAGCTATGGCTACACCTTC.

A few counts support this clonotype. The chain carries TRBV2 and TRBJ1-1; TRBD1 agrees at 7 bases. The germline gives CDR1 SNHLY, CDR2 FYNNEI. V shed 6 bases and J 3 bases; nucleotides not matched to a gene: 4. CDR3 length: 13 residues. CDR3 amino acids: CASRQTGDTEAFF. Here the CDR3 DNA reads TGTGCCAGCAGGCAAACAGGGGACACTGAAGCTTTCTTT. Supplemented by reference TRBV2 and TRBJ1-1, the full variable domain reads EPEVTQTPSHQVTQMGQEVILRCVPISNHLYFYWYRQILGQKVEFLVSFYNNEISEKSEIFDDQFSVERPDGSNFTLKIRSTKLEDSAMYFCASRQTGDTEAFFGQGTRLTVV.

CDR3 bases: TGTGCCAGCAGCCAAGATCAGGGCGGTAGCGGGAAAAAGAGGTATTTT. Translation gives CASSQDQGGSGKKRYF. This chain links TRBV3-1 with TRBJ2-3; 8 bases align to TRBD2. Trimming cost V 0 bases and J 14 bases; bases outside gene matches: 16. CDR3 length: 16 residues. Germline lookup yields CDR1 LGHDT and CDR2 YNNKEL (reference sequence).

This clonotype was recorded at least ten times. This chain connects TRBV9 to TRBJ1-1; 7 bases align to TRBD1. J was trimmed by 5 bases and V by 0 bases; bases with no gene match: 7. In germline, CDR1 is SGDLS, CDR2 YYNGEE. The CDR3 totals 15 residues. CDR3 bases: TGTGCCAGCAGCGTAGGGGTCAGGGGGAATACTGAAGCTTTCTTT. Its translation: CASSVGVRGNTEAFF.

The rearrangement joins TRBV5-4 to TRBJ2-2, with 13 bases aligning to TRBD2. Trimming cost V 4 bases and J 4 bases; bases outside gene matches: 10. This CDR3 is built from 18 residues. Germline-derived CDR1 and CDR2 are SGHNT and YYREEE (reference sequence). The CDR3 nucleotides read TGTGCCAGCAGCCCCCCGCCCGGGACTAGCGGGGTCACCGGGGAGCTGTTTTTT. Its translation is CASSPPPGTSGVTGELFF.

This clonotype was seen many times. The chain uses TRBV20-1 and TRBJ2-5; D possibly corresponds to TRBD2 (5 bases). Between the trimmed V and J ends, which lost 6 bases and 5 bases, there was a span of 19 bases. Germline lookup yields CDR1 DFQATT and CDR2 SNEGSKA (reference sequence). The CDR3 loop spans 14 amino acids. This CDR3 is CSAPIFGERETQYF. The CDR3 DNA follows: TGCAGTGCCCCGATTTTCGGGGAGAGGGAGACCCAGTACTTC.

The chain recombines TRBV12-3 or TRBV12-4 with TRBJ1-2, with 9 bases that match TRBD1. This CDR3 is built from 13 residues. J lost 8 bases, V lost 5 bases, and 6 bases had no gene match. The CDR3 is CASSDRGARGYTF. The CDR3 DNA sequence: TGTGCCAGCAGTGACAGGGGGGCGCGCGGCTACACCTTC.

This clonotype has ten or more counts. The J gene is TRBJ2-3, the V gene TRBV7-8; D possibly corresponds to TRBD2 (6 bases). The V and J ends lost 0 bases and 0 bases respectively, with 10 bases between them. Germline V CDR1 and CDR2: SGHVS, FQNEAQ. This CDR3 comprises 16 residues. The CDR3 nucleotides are TGTGCCAGCAGCTTAGCGGGAGGCCTTAGCACAGATACGCAGTATTTT. Translated: CASSLAGGLSTDTQYF.

Remarks on this clonotype: A read error may be the cause here, since a much bigger clone is one base away. Given the absence of the conserved phenylalanine or tryptophan at the CDR3 end, a read error is likely. The chain recombines TRBV2 with TRBJ1-4, with D perhaps matching TRBD1 (5 bases). CDR1 is SNHLY and CDR2 is FYNNEI in the germline V gene. The CDR3 loop spans 15 amino acids. Between the trimmed V and J ends, which lost 1 base and 2 bases, there was a span of 8 bases. CDR3 sequence (DNA): TGTGCCAGCAGTGAAGTGGGGGTGACTAATGAAAAACTGTTTCTT. It yields the protein CASSEVGVTNEKLFL.

At least ten counts were recorded for this clonotype. The V and J genes are TRBV25-1 and TRBJ2-7, with D perhaps matching TRBD2 (5 bases). This CDR3 comprises 14 residues. Trimming stripped 5 bases from V and 4 bases from J, with 15 bases between. CDR1 and CDR2 from the germline V gene are MGHDK and SYGVNS. CDR3 nucleotides: TGTGCCAGCAGTTCGGACTCCGGAGCGTACGAGCAGTACTTC. Amino acids: CASSSDSGAYEQYF.